One sample yielded the 22 T cell receptor beta chains listed below, sequenced in a study of cytomegalovirus exposure and HLA in healthy donors. The PCR was carried out with 60 Vbeta primers and 13 Jbeta primers. Produced via immunoSEQ multiplex PCR; TCRdb's table is partial and in-frame only. The sample yields roughly 110,000 clones, around 77% seen once. Sequenced material: PBMCs. The receptors derive from a woman aged 30 to 39 in good health and CMV-seropositive.

V and J are TRBV5-4 and TRBJ2-7, with 11 bases identical to TRBD2. The CDR3 is 18 amino acids. CDR1 is SGHNT, CDR2 YYREEE, per germline (reference sequence). The V gene end was trimmed by 4 bases and the J gene end by 3 bases; junction bases not matched to a gene: 15. CDR3 in DNA: TGTGCCAGCAGCCCTCTAGCGGGGGGCCCACAAAAGCACTACGAGCAGTACTTC. As protein: CASSPLAGGPQKHYEQYF.

The rearrangement uses TRBV28 and TRBJ2-2; D remains unclear. Germline V gene data show CDR1 as MDHEN and CDR2 as SYDVKM. The CDR3 is 15 amino acids. Trimming cost V 6 bases and J 0 bases, with 11 bases left between them. Here the CDR3 DNA reads TGTGCCAGCAGGACACGACGGACGAACACCGGGGAGCTGTTTTTT. As protein: CASRTRRTNTGELFF. The complete variable domain, with remaining parts taken from reference TRBV28 and TRBJ2-2, reads DVKVTQSSRYLVKRTGEKVFLECVQDMDHENMFWYRQDPGLGLRLIYFSYDVKMKEKGDIPEGYSVSREKKERFSLILESASTNQTSMYLCASRTRRTNTGELFFGEGSRLTVL.

J is TRBJ2-7 and V is TRBV2; 9 nucleotides agree with TRBD1. The CDR3 has 13 amino acids. Germline V gene data show CDR1 as SNHLY and CDR2 as FYNNEI. Losses at the gene ends were 5 bases for V and 6 bases for J; bases not matched to a gene: 5. CDR3 in amino acids: CASSRDRVGEQYF. The DNA for the CDR3 is TGTGCCAGCAGTCGGGACAGGGTAGGCGAGCAGTACTTC.

The chain joins TRBV4-2 to TRBJ2-3; 14 bases map to TRBD2. Losses at the gene ends were 4 bases for V and 2 bases for J; bases not matched to a gene: 5. This CDR3 has 17 residues. The germline gives CDR1 LGHNA, CDR2 YNFKEQ. The CDR3: CASSPGLAGAFTDTQYF. The DNA of the CDR3 is TGTGCCAGCAGCCCGGGACTAGCGGGGGCCTTCACAGATACGCAGTATTTT.

The rearrangement links TRBV10-3 to TRBJ2-1; D remains ambiguous. The CDR3 has 13 amino acids. Germline CDR1 ENHRY, CDR2 SYGVKD. V was cut by 7 bases and J by 8 bases, with 15 bases left in between. The chain's CDR3 is CAITITPAHEQFF. As DNA, the CDR3 is TGTGCCATCACCATTACTCCCGCCCATGAGCAGTTCTTC.

The chain has TRBV15 and TRBJ1-4; D ambiguous. This CDR3 is 14 amino acids long. Germline V lookup: CDR1 LNHNV, CDR2 YYDKDF (reference sequence). Trimming pared 0 bases from V and 7 bases from J, leaving 9 bases between. CDR3 in amino acids: CATSREHRGEKLFF. The DNA of the CDR3 is TGTGCCACCAGCAGAGAACACCGGGGTGAAAAACTGTTTTTT.

The chain uses TRBV11-1 and TRBJ1-2; the match to TRBD1 covers 9 bases. V lost 5 bases, J lost 0 bases, and 10 bases stayed unmatched. Germline CDR1 is SGHAT and CDR2 is FQDESV (reference sequence). This CDR3 comprises 17 residues. The CDR3: CASSGSGTGTTNYGYTF. The CDR3 DNA reads TGTGCCAGCAGCGGCTCCGGGACAGGGACGACTAACTATGGCTACACCTTC.

The chain joins TRBV5-1 to TRBJ2-3; 11 bases align to TRBD2. From germline, CDR1 is SGHRS and CDR2 YFSETQ. The CDR3 runs to 16 residues. Trimming took 5 bases from V and 5 from J; bases not matched to a gene: 10. The chain's CDR3 is CASRRVAGGLIDTQYF. The CDR3 DNA follows: TGCGCCAGCAGGCGAGTAGCGGGAGGGCTGATAGATACGCAGTATTTT.

The chain couples TRBV30 to TRBJ2-7; D remains ambiguous. There are 12 residues in the CDR3. V lost 3 bases and J lost 1, with 7 bases in between. Looked up from germline, CDR1 is GTSNPN and CDR2 is SVGIG (reference sequence). The CDR3 is CAWSSGSYEQYF. In DNA form, the CDR3 reads TGTGCCTGGAGCTCCGGGTCCTACGAGCAGTACTTC.

V and J are TRBV4-1 and TRBJ1-5; TRBD1 aligns across 8 bases. This CDR3 comprises 15 residues. Losses at the gene ends were 1 base for V and 5 bases for J; bases not matched to a gene: 4. CDR1 is MGHRA and CDR2 is YSYEKL in the germline V gene. The CDR3 protein is CASSQGGQGYQPQHF. CDR3 in DNA: TGCGCCAGCAGCCAAGGAGGACAGGGTTATCAGCCCCAGCATTTT.

The chain combines TRBV7-2 with TRBJ2-2, with 9 bases lining up with TRBD2. Germline V gene data show CDR1 as SGHTA and CDR2 as FQGNSA. V lost 1 base to trimming and J lost 6 bases; unmatched junction nucleotides: 3. The CDR3 extends over 15 amino acids. CDR3 amino acids: CASSLVGLASGELFF. CDR3 DNA: TGTGCCAGCAGCTTAGTGGGACTAGCCTCCGGGGAGCTGTTTTTT.

J is TRBJ2-5 and V is TRBV5-4; 9 bases are a match to TRBD1. V gave up 4 bases and J gave up 4 bases; unmatched junction bases: 5. The CDR3 sequence is 14 residues long. From germline, CDR1 is SGHNT and CDR2 YYREEE (reference sequence). The CDR3 sequence is CASSPDRGVETQYF. CDR3 DNA sequence: TGTGCCAGCAGCCCGGACAGGGGTGTAGAGACCCAGTACTTC.

J is TRBJ2-2 and V is TRBV7-2; 14 positions agree with TRBD2. Trimming removed 3 bases from V and 9 bases from J; junction bases left unmatched: 6. This CDR3 comprises 16 residues. Germline assignment: CDR1 SGHTA and CDR2 FQGNSA. This chain's CDR3 is CASSFVTSGRARELFF. Here the CDR3 DNA reads TGTGCCAGCAGCTTCGTGACTAGCGGGAGGGCCCGGGAGCTGTTTTTT. Supplemented by reference TRBV7-2 and TRBJ2-2, the full variable domain reads GAGVSQSPSNKVTEKGKDVELRCDPISGHTALYWYRQSLGQGLEFLIYFQGNSAPDKSGLPSDRFSAERTGGSVSTLTIQRTQQEDSAVYLCASSFVTSGRARELFFGEGSRLTVL.

The genes are TRBV6-1 and TRBJ1-1; TRBD1 aligns across 7 bases. CDR3 length: 15 residues. Losses at the gene ends were 6 bases for V and 0 bases for J; bases not matched to a gene: 7. CDR1 and CDR2 (germline): MNHNS, SASEGT. The CDR3 region is CASRGGDRVNTEAFF. Here the CDR3 DNA reads TGTGCCAGCAGGGGGGGTGACAGGGTGAACACTGAAGCTTTCTTT.

The count of this clone is one. The rearrangement links TRBV5-1 to TRBJ1-1, with 7 positions matching TRBD1. The CDR3 contains 13 residues. Germline V gene lookup returns CDR1 SGHRS and CDR2 YFSETQ. V gave up 0 bases and J gave up 4 bases; unmatched junction bases: 0. CDR3 nucleotide sequence: TGCGCCAGCAGCTTGGACAGGGGCACTGAAGCTTTCTTT. Protein: CASSLDRGTEAFF.

The CDR3 DNA reads TGCGCCAGCAGCAGAGCGGGGGAGGGCGATACGCAGTATTTT. It is translated as CASSRAGEGDTQYF. This chain connects TRBV10-1 to TRBJ2-3; 8 bases fit TRBD2. Germline loops: CDR1 WNHNN, CDR2 SYGVQD (reference sequence). The CDR3 contains 14 residues. Trimming cost V 6 bases and J 6 bases; bases outside gene matches: 8.

This clone was detected a few times. The rearrangement joins TRBV11-2 to TRBJ2-3; 10 positions match TRBD2. CDR3 length: 16 amino acids. CDR1 and CDR2 (germline): SGHAT, FQNNGV. The V gene end was trimmed by 8 bases and the J gene end by 2 bases; junction bases not matched to a gene: 10. The CDR3 bases are TGTGCCAGCTTAGGCCCACTAGCGGGGCCCACAGATACGCAGTATTTT. The encoded protein is CASLGPLAGPTDTQYF.

The chain couples TRBV10-3 to TRBJ2-1; tentatively, D is TRBD1 (6 bases). This CDR3 is built from 17 residues. The V and J ends lost 3 bases and 1 base respectively, with 16 bases between them. CDR1 is ENHRY, CDR2 SYGVKD, per germline. CDR3 nucleotide sequence: TGTGCCATCAGTGAAATGAGGGGGAGCTGGTCCTACAATGAGCAGTTCTTC. It translates to CAISEMRGSWSYNEQFF.

This clone has only a few counts. The rearrangement links TRBV6-1 to TRBJ1-2; tentative D call: TRBD1 (6 bases). Trimming left V 1 base short and J 5 bases short, with 14 bases between. Germline V gene lookup returns CDR1 MNHNS and CDR2 SASEGT. This CDR3 comprises 15 residues. DNA for the CDR3: TGTGCCAGCAGTGAAGATCAGGGGCGAATATATGGCTACACCTTC. It yields the protein CASSEDQGRIYGYTF.

This clone was counted only a few times. V gene TRBV19 combines with J gene TRBJ1-1, with D uncertain. The CDR3 is 14 amino acids. V dropped 1 base and J dropped 6 bases, with 12 bases sitting between them. CDR1 is LNHDA, CDR2 SQIVND, per germline (reference sequence). This CDR3 is CASSIVTARSEAFF. CDR3 DNA sequence: TGTGCCAGTAGTATAGTAACAGCCAGATCTGAAGCTTTCTTT.

In its sample, this clone was seen once. This chain links TRBV2 with TRBJ2-5; 9 positions agree with TRBD1. The junction had 12 bases not matched to a gene; V was cut back by 4 bases and J by 3 bases. The CDR3 has 17 residues. Germline CDR1 and CDR2: SNHLY and FYNNEI. CDR3 nucleotide sequence: TGTGCCAGCAGTGGACAGGGGGATACCTTTCTTAAAGAGACCCAGTACTTC. Its translation is CASSGQGDTFLKETQYF.

The J gene is TRBJ1-2, the V gene TRBV25-1; 8 bases match TRBD1. Unmatched junction bases numbered 10, after V lost 3 bases and J lost 7 bases. From germline, CDR1 is MGHDK and CDR2 SYGVNS. The CDR3 is 15 amino acids. CDR3 region: CASSDSDRAWAGYTF. Written as DNA, the CDR3 is TGTGCCAGCAGTGACTCGGACAGGGCTTGGGCTGGCTACACCTTC.